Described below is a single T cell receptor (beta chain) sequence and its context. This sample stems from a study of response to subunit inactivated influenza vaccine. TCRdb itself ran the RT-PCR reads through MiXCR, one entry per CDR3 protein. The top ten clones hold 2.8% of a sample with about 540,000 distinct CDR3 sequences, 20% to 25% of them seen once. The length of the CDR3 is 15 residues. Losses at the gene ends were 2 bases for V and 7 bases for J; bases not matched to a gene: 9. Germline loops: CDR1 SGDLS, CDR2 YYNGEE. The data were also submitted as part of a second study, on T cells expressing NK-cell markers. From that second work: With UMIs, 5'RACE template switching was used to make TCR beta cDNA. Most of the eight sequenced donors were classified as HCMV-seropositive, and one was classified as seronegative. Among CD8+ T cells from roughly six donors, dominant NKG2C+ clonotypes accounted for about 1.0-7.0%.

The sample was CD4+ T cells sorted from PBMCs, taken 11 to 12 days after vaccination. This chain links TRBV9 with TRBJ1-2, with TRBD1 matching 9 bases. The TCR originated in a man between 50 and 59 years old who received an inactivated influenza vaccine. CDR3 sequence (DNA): TGTGCCAGCAGCGTTGGAAACAGGGGGCCCATTGGCTACACCTTC. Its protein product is CASSVGNRGPIGYTF.